This entry concerns a single T cell receptor beta chain. The antigen remains unidentified. The sample comes from a study of cytomegalovirus exposure and HLA in healthy donors. Whole-study results and caveats: At a 0.05 false discovery rate, a later analysis found 16,951 TCR beta sequences to be associated with HLA alleles.

Trimming removed 1 base from V and 3 bases from J, with 10 bases in between. There are 14 residues in the CDR3. Germline V gene sequence: CDR1 SNHLY, CDR2 FYNNEI. PCR involved 60 Vbeta and 13 Jbeta primers. Sequenced by immunoSEQ multiplex PCR; TCRdb stores in-frame clones only, minus some. The table includes 150,000 to 160,000 clones, more than 75% detected once. As for the donors, each was a healthy bone marrow donor. The chain is built from TRBV2 and TRBJ2-7; D possibly corresponds to TRBD2 (5 bases). This receptor was taken from a young man in good health and CMV-seropositive. Sequenced material: PBMCs. For the CDR3, the DNA is TGTGCCAGCAGTGAAGATCGAGGGATCTACGAGCAGTACTTC. This codes for CASSEDRGIYEQYF.